Each of the 4 T cell receptor beta chains below was sequenced from the same sample in a study of cytomegalovirus exposure and HLA in healthy donors. Researchers ran the PCR with 60 Vbeta and 13 Jbeta primers. Using immunoSEQ multiplex PCR, the repertoire was profiled, and TCRdb retains in-frame clones only, with some absent. Of tens of thousands of clones listed, 70% to 80% were seen once; the top ten hold roughly 47%. Sample: PBMCs. Every receptor here comes from a man aged 45-65 years in good health and CMV-seropositive.

The sample holds a few counts of this clone. The chain joins TRBV10-2 to TRBJ2-7; no firm D call. The CDR3 covers 12 residues. The V gene's germline CDR1 is WSHSY and CDR2 SAAADI. The V end lost 6 bases, the J end lost 5 bases, and 11 bases lay between the germline ends. The CDR3 here is CASSLNADEQYF. CDR3 bases: TGCGCCAGCAGCCTTAACGCAGACGAGCAGTACTTC.

This clone turned up a few times. V and J are TRBV11-2 and TRBJ1-2, with 7 bases matching TRBD1. After removal of 5 bases from V and 3 bases from J, the junction contained 9 bases not matched to a gene. The CDR3 length is 15 residues. The germline gives CDR1 SGHAT, CDR2 FQNNGV. CDR3 region: CASSPLQGSYYGYTF. For the CDR3, the DNA is TGTGCCAGCAGCCCCTTACAGGGGTCCTACTATGGCTACACCTTC.

The rearrangement uses TRBV5-4 and TRBJ2-1; the D gene is possibly TRBD1 (7 bases). The germline V and J ends were trimmed by 4 bases and 0 bases, with 11 bases remaining between them. The CDR3 totals 15 residues. CDR1 SGHNT and CDR2 YYREEE come from the germline V gene (reference sequence). The CDR3 nucleotides are TGTGCCAGCAGCCAGGGGGGAAGCTCCTACAATGAGCAGTTCTTC. As protein: CASSQGGSSYNEQFF.

V is TRBV7-3 and J is TRBJ2-7, with 8 bases that match TRBD1. The CDR3 has 15 residues. Germline V lookup: CDR1 SGHTA, CDR2 FQGTGA. Losses at the gene ends were 5 bases for V and 0 bases for J; bases not matched to a gene: 6. CDR3 DNA sequence: TGTGCCAGCAGCGTAGCCGGGACAGGCTCCTACGAGCAGTACTTC. Encoded protein: CASSVAGTGSYEQYF.